The next 28 T cell receptor beta chains were all read from a single sample in a study of cytomegalovirus exposure and HLA in healthy donors. The PCR contained 60 Vbeta and 13 Jbeta primers. Assay used: immunoSEQ multiplex PCR; TCRdb lists only in-frame clones, some missing. The profile covers some 120,000 clones, with 9% to 10% appearing a single time and less than 4% taken by the ten largest. Sequenced material: PBMCs. All receptors come from a man in his thirties or forties in good health and CMV-seronegative.

Worth noting for this clone: Other nucleotide sequences in the sample specify the same CDR3. V is TRBV28 and J is TRBJ1-2; D gene ambiguous. CDR3 length: 14 amino acids. The V end was cut by 6 bases, the J end by 0 bases, with 11 bases between. CDR1 is MDHEN, CDR2 SYDVKM, per germline. CDR3 sequence: CASSPPESNYGYTF. CDR3 sequence (DNA): TGTGCCAGCAGCCCACCGGAGTCTAACTATGGCTACACCTTC.

This clone was seen more than once but under ten times. DNA for the CDR3: TGTGCCAGCACCAAGGGACAGGGCGACACCGGGGAGCTGTTTTTT. Its translation: CASTKGQGDTGELFF. This rearrangement joins TRBV28 to TRBJ2-2; 9 bases line up with TRBD1. The length of the CDR3 is 15 residues. The V gene end was trimmed by 7 bases and the J gene end by 3 bases; junction bases not matched to a gene: 6. The germline CDR1 and CDR2 sequences are MDHEN and SYDVKM.

This clone was seen only a few times. The genes are TRBV5-6 and TRBJ2-7; D is perhaps TRBD1 (6 bases). The V end lost 4 bases, the J end lost 5 bases, and 28 bases lay between the germline ends. This CDR3 spans 18 amino acids. Germline V gives CDR1 SGHDT, CDR2 YYEEEE. For the CDR3, the DNA is TGTGCCAGCAGCCGCGACGCACCACATACAGGGATCCCCCACGAGCAGTACTTC. Protein: CASSRDAPHTGIPHEQYF. The complete variable domain, with remaining parts taken from reference TRBV5-6 and TRBJ2-7, reads DAGVTQSPTHLIKTRGQQVTLRCSPKSGHDTVSWYQQALGQGPQFIFQYYEEEERQRGNFPDRFSGHQFPNYSSELNVNALLLGDSALYLCASSRDAPHTGIPHEQYFGPGTRLTVT.

This clone was counted between two and nine times. V gene TRBV5-6 combines with J gene TRBJ2-3; the match to TRBD1 covers 8 bases. There are 14 residues in the CDR3. V was pared by 2 bases and J by 8 bases, with 7 bases of the junction left unmatched. Germline-derived CDR1 and CDR2 are SGHDT and YYEEEE. CDR3 coding DNA: TGTGCCAGCAGCTTCGGACAGGGCCCGGGTACGCAGTATTTT. This translates into CASSFGQGPGTQYF.

Only a few counts were recorded for this clone. This chain joins TRBV6-5 and TRBJ1-1, with 9 positions matching TRBD1. J gave up 7 bases and V 5 bases, and 11 bases lay outside the gene matches. The germline V gene has CDR1 MNHEY and CDR2 SVGAGI. The CDR3 is 15 residues long. CDR3 sequence: CASSQSRTGASEAFF. In DNA, the CDR3 is TGTGCCAGCAGTCAAAGCCGGACAGGGGCGAGTGAAGCTTTCTTT.

This clone was counted only a few times. The junction shows a germline mismatch at one end, possibly a read error. The rearrangement links TRBV18 to TRBJ1-1; D perhaps matches TRBD1 (6 bases). CDR1 is KGHSH, CDR2 LQKENI, per germline. The CDR3 extends over 14 amino acids. The CDR3 sequence is CASSPPGGFAEAFF. The CDR3 nucleotides read TGTGCTAGCTCACCACCTGGGGGCTTCGCTGAAGCTTTCTTT.

This clone came up a few times. The chain uses TRBV11-1 and TRBJ2-3; 12 positions agree with TRBD1. Germline CDR1 reads SGHAT; CDR2 reads FQDESV (reference sequence). The CDR3 covers 16 residues. V gave up 5 bases and J gave up 2 bases; unmatched junction bases: 5. CDR3 protein: CASSDRDRGHTDTQYF. DNA for the CDR3: TGTGCCAGCAGCGACCGGGACAGGGGGCACACAGATACGCAGTATTTT. Full variable domain (rest looked up from reference TRBV11-1 and TRBJ2-3): EAEVAQSPRYKITEKSQAVAFWCDPISGHATLYWYRQILGQGPELLVQFQDESVVDDSQLPKDRFSAERLKGVDSTLKIQPAELGDSAMYLCASSDRDRGHTDTQYFGPGTRLTVL.

This clone was picked up a small number of times. V and J are TRBV18 and TRBJ1-1; D gene ambiguous. This CDR3 has 15 residues. Germline CDR1 reads KGHSH; CDR2 reads LQKENI. V was shortened by 2 bases and J by 6 bases, with 16 bases between the two germline ends. In DNA, the CDR3 is TGTGCCAGCTCACCAGGGCGGGCCCTGAGCCCTGAAGCTTTCTTT. Protein: CASSPGRALSPEAFF. Filled out from reference TRBV18 and TRBJ1-1, the complete variable domain reads NAGVMQNPRHLVRRRGQEARLRCSPMKGHSHVYWYRQLPEEGLKFMVYLQKENIIDESGMPKERFSAEFPKEGPSILRIQQVVRGDSAAYFCASSPGRALSPEAFFGQGTRLTVV.

V gene TRBV19 combines with J gene TRBJ2-7, with 9 bases matching TRBD2. Germline loops: CDR1 LNHDA, CDR2 SQIVND (reference sequence). This CDR3 comprises 15 residues. The J segment lost 1 base and the V segment lost 5 bases, leaving 6 bases of the junction unmatched. In DNA form, the CDR3 reads TGTGCCAGTAGTGTGGCTAGCGGGGATTCCTACGAGCAGTACTTC. Translating it yields CASSVASGDSYEQYF.

The DNA of the CDR3 is TGTGCCAGCAGTTACACGGGATTGGCTGAAGCTTTCTTT. It codes for CASSYTGLAEAFF. This sequence joins TRBV6-5 and TRBJ1-1; D unclear. This CDR3 is 13 amino acids long. V was pared by 2 bases and J by 6 bases, with 10 bases between. Germline lookup yields CDR1 MNHEY and CDR2 SVGAGI.

This clone was picked up a small number of times. The V gene is TRBV19, the J gene TRBJ1-1; D perhaps matches TRBD1 (5 bases). The CDR3 totals 14 residues. V was cut by 1 base and J by 2 bases, with 8 bases left in between. Germline CDR1 and CDR2: LNHDA and SQIVND (reference sequence). The CDR3 DNA reads as TGTGCCAGTAGTATAGGCGGACAAAACACTGAAGCTTTCTTT. Translated: CASSIGGQNTEAFF.

The chain links TRBV19 to TRBJ2-5, with TRBD1 matching over 11 bases. The CDR3 covers 14 residues. V shed 4 bases and J 5 bases; nucleotides not matched to a gene: 3. Germline values: CDR1 LNHDA, CDR2 SQIVND (reference sequence). CDR3 sequence (DNA): TGTGCCAGTAGTACCCGGGACAGGGGGGAGACCCAGTACTTC. Amino acids: CASSTRDRGETQYF.

V is TRBV5-6 and J is TRBJ2-3; 9 bases are shared with TRBD2. This CDR3 contains 17 residues. CDR1 SGHDT and CDR2 YYEEEE come from the germline V gene. J gave up 2 bases and V 1 base, and 8 bases lay outside the gene matches. This CDR3 is CASSLFSGGAHTDTQYF. In nucleotides, the CDR3 is TGTGCCAGCAGCTTGTTTAGCGGGGGAGCCCACACAGATACGCAGTATTTT.

This clone was observed a handful of times. The gene calls are TRBV2 and TRBJ1-5, with 7 positions matching TRBD1. The V segment lost 6 bases and the J segment 0 bases; nucleotides outside the gene matches: 5. The CDR3 is 15 amino acids. CDR1 and CDR2 from the germline V gene are SNHLY and FYNNEI. The CDR3: CASSRQGPSNQPQHF. The CDR3 DNA is TGTGCCAGCAGCCGACAGGGACCTAGCAATCAGCCCCAGCATTTT.

This clone was seen a few times. The rearrangement links TRBV10-2 to TRBJ2-2; the D is unclear. Germline CDR1 and CDR2: WSHSY and SAAADI. The CDR3 length is 15 residues. Trimming cost V 0 bases and J 3 bases, with 8 bases left between them. The CDR3 nucleotides are TGCGCCAGCAGTGAGTCGCCTCAGTACACCGGGGAGCTGTTTTTT. This sequence encodes CASSESPQYTGELFF.

This clone was seen a few times. This chain connects TRBV10-1 to TRBJ1-1, with TRBD1 matching 9 bases. The CDR3 length is 14 residues. Losses at the gene ends were 4 bases for V and 1 base for J; bases not matched to a gene: 1. Germline assignment: CDR1 WNHNN and CDR2 SYGVQD (reference sequence). CDR3 nucleotides: TGCGCCAGCAGTGTGGGACAGGGGAACACTGAAGCTTTCTTT. Translated, it gives CASSVGQGNTEAFF.

The chain couples TRBV9 to TRBJ2-3, with 9 bases aligning to TRBD1. This CDR3 has 15 amino acids. Germline V gene lookup returns CDR1 SGDLS and CDR2 YYNGEE. The V gene end was trimmed by 3 bases and the J gene end by 2 bases; junction bases not matched to a gene: 4. Here the CDR3 DNA reads TGTGCCAGCAGCGCGGACAGGGGACCCACAGATACGCAGTATTTT. Protein product: CASSADRGPTDTQYF.

The chain employs TRBV7-8 and TRBJ1-2; D is unresolved. The germline gives CDR1 SGHVS, CDR2 FQNEAQ. V was pared by 3 bases and J by 5 bases, with 7 bases between. The CDR3 is 12 amino acids. The CDR3 region is CASSFEKYGYTF. Here the CDR3 DNA reads TGTGCCAGCAGCTTTGAGAAATATGGCTACACCTTC.

The V gene is TRBV28, the J gene TRBJ2-2; D is possibly TRBD1 (5 bases). Trimming cost V 4 bases and J 2 bases, with 17 bases left between them. Germline CDR1 and CDR2: MDHEN and SYDVKM. This CDR3 region has 17 residues. CDR3 in DNA: TGTGCCAGCAGTTATTCCCCCGGCAGGGTAAACACCGGGGAGCTGTTTTTT. Protein sequence: CASSYSPGRVNTGELFF.

This clone was seen a few times. This chain uses TRBV7-3 with TRBJ1-1, with TRBD1 matching over 7 bases. The germline gives CDR1 SGHTA, CDR2 FQGTGA. J lost 1 base, V lost 5 bases, and 4 bases had no gene match. This CDR3 has 14 amino acids. In DNA, the CDR3 is TGTGCCAGCAGCCACCAGGGGGGGAACACTGAAGCTTTCTTT. Translated, it gives CASSHQGGNTEAFF.

This chain links TRBV9 with TRBJ2-3; D may be TRBD2 (5 bases). The CDR3 length is 14 residues. V was shortened by 0 bases and J by 3 bases, with 8 bases between the two germline ends. Germline CDR1 reads SGDLS; CDR2 reads YYNGEE. The CDR3 DNA reads TGTGCCAGCAGCGTAGTAGAGGGTACAGATACGCAGTATTTT. This translates into CASSVVEGTDTQYF.

J is TRBJ1-1 and V is TRBV18; the D is unclear. V was cut by 5 bases and J by 0 bases, with 10 bases left in between. Germline CDR1 and CDR2: KGHSH and LQKENI. This CDR3 region has 14 residues. Here the CDR3 reads CASSRNGVNTEAFF. Written as DNA, the CDR3 is TGTGCCAGCTCAAGGAACGGGGTGAACACTGAAGCTTTCTTT.

CDR3 coding DNA: TGTGCCAGCAGCTTGAGCGGGGGGAGGGGGGCCTACAATGAGCAGTTCTTC. Its translation: CASSLSGGRGAYNEQFF. The chain recombines TRBV11-2 with TRBJ2-1; 9 nucleotides align to TRBD2. V lost 3 bases to trimming and J lost 2 bases; unmatched junction nucleotides: 8. The CDR3 runs to 17 residues. Per germline, CDR1 SGHAT and CDR2 FQNNGV.

In this sample, this clone turned up a few times. This rearrangement joins TRBV7-8 to TRBJ2-5, with TRBD2 matching over 8 bases. CDR3 size: 16 residues. Germline V gene data show CDR1 as SGHVS and CDR2 as FQNEAQ. V shed 5 bases, J shed 5 bases, and the junction held 13 bases outside the gene matches. CDR3: CASSLSGETSRETQYF. In DNA form, the CDR3 reads TGTGCCAGCAGCCTTAGCGGGGAGACCTCCCGGGAGACCCAGTACTTC.

The chain carries TRBV5-4 and TRBJ2-1; D remains ambiguous. Germline CDR1 and CDR2: SGHNT and YYREEE (reference sequence). V was cut by 2 bases and J by 6 bases, with 6 bases left in between. This CDR3 contains 12 residues. The CDR3 region is CASSFVSNEQFF. CDR3 sequence (DNA): TGTGCCAGCAGCTTTGTTAGCAATGAGCAGTTCTTC.

The chain carries TRBV10-3 and TRBJ2-5; maybe TRBD1 (6 bases). Trimming shortened V by 6 bases and J by 5 bases, and 16 bases separated the two germline ends. Germline values: CDR1 ENHRY, CDR2 SYGVKD. CDR3 length equals 14 residues. The CDR3 protein is CAISIRGRGETQYF. The CDR3 nucleotides read TGTGCCATCAGCATCCGGGGCAGGGGCGAGACCCAGTACTTC.

The table lists this clone with a few counts. This chain uses TRBV4-1 with TRBJ2-1; 10 bases agree with TRBD1. Trimming removed 3 bases from V and 7 bases from J; junction bases left unmatched: 9. Germline CDR1 is MGHRA and CDR2 is YSYEKL. This CDR3 is 16 amino acids long. The CDR3 reads CASSQGGGQGVNEQFF. In DNA, the CDR3 is TGCGCCAGCAGCCAGGGTGGAGGACAGGGGGTAAATGAGCAGTTCTTC.

The rearrangement uses TRBV7-3 and TRBJ2-3; 7 bases agree with TRBD2. CDR1 and CDR2 (germline): SGHTA, FQGTGA. V lost 7 bases and J lost 6; bases outside the gene matches: 7. CDR3 length equals 13 residues. CDR3 residues: CASTTQRDDTQYF. The CDR3, as DNA: TGTGCCAGCACCACTCAGCGGGATGATACGCAGTATTTT.